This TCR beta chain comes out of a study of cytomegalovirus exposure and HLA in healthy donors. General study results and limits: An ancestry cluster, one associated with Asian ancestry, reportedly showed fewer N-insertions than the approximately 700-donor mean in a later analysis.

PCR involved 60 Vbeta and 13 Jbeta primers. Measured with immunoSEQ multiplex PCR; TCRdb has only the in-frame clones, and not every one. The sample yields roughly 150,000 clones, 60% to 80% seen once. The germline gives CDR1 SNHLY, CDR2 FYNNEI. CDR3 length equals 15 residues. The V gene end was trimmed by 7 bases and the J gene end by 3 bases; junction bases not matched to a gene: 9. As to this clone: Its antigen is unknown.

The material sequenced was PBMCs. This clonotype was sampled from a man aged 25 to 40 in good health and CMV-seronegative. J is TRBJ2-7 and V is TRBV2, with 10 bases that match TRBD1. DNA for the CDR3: TGTGCCAGCACCCGGGGGACAGGGGAGAACTACGAGCAGTACTTC. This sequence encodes CASTRGTGENYEQYF.